Reported below is one T cell receptor beta chain. The antigen is not known. This entry is derived from a study of T cell responses to AZD1222 COVID-19 vaccine. The method was immunoSEQ multiplex PCR; TCRdb's version includes in-frame clones alone and lacks a portion of them. The repertoire includes 65,000 to 95,000 clones, approximately 85% of them detected once, and about 10% sits in the top ten. Whole-study findings and limits: Baseline seropositivity occurred in only a handful of AZD1222 recipients.

Pooling covered second doses at about 4 or about 12 weeks. This material consisted of peripheral blood, taken 28 days after the second AZD1222 dose. This TCR came from an adult who received the AZD1222 COVID-19 vaccine.

The CDR3 reads CATSDWRGDNTGELFF. In nucleotides, the CDR3 is TGTGCCACCAGTGATTGGAGGGGGGATAACACCGGGGAGCTGTTTTTT. The gene calls are TRBV24-1 and TRBJ2-2, with D perhaps given as TRBD1 or TRBD2 (6 bases each). The CDR3 covers 16 residues. V gave up 2 bases and J gave up 2 bases, with 11 bases separating them. CDR1 KGHDR and CDR2 SFDVKD come from the germline V gene.